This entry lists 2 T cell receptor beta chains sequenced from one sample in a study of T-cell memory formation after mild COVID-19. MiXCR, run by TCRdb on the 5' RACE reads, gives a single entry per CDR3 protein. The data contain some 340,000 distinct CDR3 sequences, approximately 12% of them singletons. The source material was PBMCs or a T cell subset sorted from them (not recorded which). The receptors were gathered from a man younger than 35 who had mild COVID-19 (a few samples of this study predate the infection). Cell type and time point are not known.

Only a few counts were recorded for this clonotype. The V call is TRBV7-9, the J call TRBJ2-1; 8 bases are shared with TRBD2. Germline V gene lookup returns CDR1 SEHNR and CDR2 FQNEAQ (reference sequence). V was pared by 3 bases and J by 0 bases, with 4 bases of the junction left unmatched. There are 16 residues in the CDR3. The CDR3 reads CASSLERGSSYNEQFF. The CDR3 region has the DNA TGTGCCAGCAGCTTGGAGCGGGGGAGCTCCTACAATGAGCAGTTCTTC.

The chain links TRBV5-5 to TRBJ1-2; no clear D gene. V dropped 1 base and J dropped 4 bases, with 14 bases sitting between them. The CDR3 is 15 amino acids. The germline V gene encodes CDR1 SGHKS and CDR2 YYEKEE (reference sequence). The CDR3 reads CASSLTDYLSYGYTF. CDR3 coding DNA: TGTGCCAGCAGCTTGACCGATTACCTTAGCTATGGCTACACCTTC.